This TCR beta chain came from a study of metastatic and nonmetastatic thyroid tumors. TCRdb re-called clones from the PCR reads using MiXCR. Here the sample spans about 16,000 clones, 30% to 35% being singletons. This clone was counted many times. Not a single patient had been given any form of treatment at any point before undergoing thyroid surgery. This CDR3 region has 16 residues. Trimming removed 4 bases at V and 0 bases at J, with 13 bases between. From germline, CDR1 is SGHTA and CDR2 FQGNSA. This receptor was obtained from a female donor with papillary thyroid cancer or a benign thyroid nodule (not recorded which). Some clones in this sample may be carry-over from other donors' samples. The specimen was tumor tissue. The chain is built from TRBV7-2 and TRBJ1-3, with D possibly matching TRBD1 (6 bases). The CDR3 region is CASSYQPRGSGNTIYF. CDR3 in DNA: TGTGCCAGCAGCTACCAACCCAGGGGCTCTGGAAACACCATATATTTT.